The table lists the clone carrying this T cell receptor beta chain with a few counts. Generated by immunoSEQ multiplex PCR, the TCRdb table keeps only in-frame clones and is missing some. The sample contains about 82,000 clones, around 81% of which appear only once. The record originates from a study of T cells in localized non-small cell lung cancer. Germline V gene lookup returns CDR1 LGHNA and CDR2 YNFKEQ. The CDR3 spans 11 residues. The V and J ends lost 7 bases and 4 bases respectively, with 7 bases between them. The chain links TRBV4-2 to TRBJ1-1; D is ambiguous. This clonotype was obtained from a man aged 40-75 years with stage II squamous cell lung carcinoma. This specimen was PBMCs, taken before any cancer treatment. CDR3 region: CASKVGTEAFF. CDR3 in DNA: TGTGCCAGCAAGGTTGGCACTGAAGCTTTCTTT.